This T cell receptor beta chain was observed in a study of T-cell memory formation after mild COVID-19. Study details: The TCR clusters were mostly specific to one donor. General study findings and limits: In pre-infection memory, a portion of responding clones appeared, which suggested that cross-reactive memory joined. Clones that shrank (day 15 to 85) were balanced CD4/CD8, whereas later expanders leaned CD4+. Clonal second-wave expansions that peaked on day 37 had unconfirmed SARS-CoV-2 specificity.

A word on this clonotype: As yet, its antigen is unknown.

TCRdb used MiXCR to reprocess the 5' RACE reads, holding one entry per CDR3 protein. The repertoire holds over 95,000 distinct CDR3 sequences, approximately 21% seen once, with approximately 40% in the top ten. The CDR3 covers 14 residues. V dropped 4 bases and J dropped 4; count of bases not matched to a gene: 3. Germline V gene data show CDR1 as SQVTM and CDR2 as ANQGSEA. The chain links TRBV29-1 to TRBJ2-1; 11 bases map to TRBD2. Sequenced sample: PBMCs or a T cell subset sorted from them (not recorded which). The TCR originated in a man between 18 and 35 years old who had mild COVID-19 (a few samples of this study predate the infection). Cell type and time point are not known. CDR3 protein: CSVVGLAGYNEQFF. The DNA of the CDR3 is TGCAGCGTTGTTGGACTAGCGGGTTACAATGAGCAGTTCTTC.